These T cell receptor beta chains were read from a single sample in a study of blood T cell repertoires in COVID-19. Assay used: immunoSEQ multiplex PCR; TCRdb lists only in-frame clones, some missing. Found here are around 40,000 clones, approximately 87% of them singletons; the top ten hold approximately 3.8%. Sequencing was carried out using peripheral blood. These TCRs come from a man aged 35-49 years with COVID-19, enrolled during active disease. The CDR3 runs from the conserved cysteine through the conserved F or W. A D gene is named only where the DNA matches it firmly. A clone size is listed for some rows: how often the clone was seen (once, few, many), or a class if it is expanded.

D gene: TRBD2
V gene: TRBV9
J gene: TRBJ2-7
clone size: NA
CDR3 length: 14
CDR3 protein: CASSVTSGGGEQYF
CDR3 DNA: TGTGCCAGCAGCGTAACTAGCGGGGGAGGCGAGCAGTACTTC

D gene: NA
V gene: TRBV5-6
J gene: TRBJ2-4
clone size: NA
CDR3 length: 16
CDR3 protein: CASSWSEILAKNIQYF
CDR3 DNA: TGTGCCAGCAGCTGGAGTGAGATCCTAGCCAAAAACATTCAGTACTTC

D gene: NA
V gene: TRBV5-8
J gene: TRBJ1-6
clone size: NA
CDR3 length: 16
CDR3 protein: CASSLAGITYNSPLHF
CDR3 DNA: TGTGCCAGCAGCTTGGCAGGGATTACGTATAATTCACCCCTCCACTTT

D gene: NA
V gene: TRBV28
J gene: TRBJ1-1
clone size: NA
CDR3 length: 13
CDR3 protein: CASSLGRSTEAFF
CDR3 DNA: TGTGCCAGCAGTTTAGGCCGGAGCACTGAAGCTTTCTTT

D gene: NA
V gene: TRBV21-1
J gene: TRBJ2-7
clone size: NA
CDR3 length: 17
CDR3 protein: CASSYPPGGQGFNEQYF
CDR3 DNA: TGTGCCAGCAGTTACCCCCCCGGGGGACAGGGTTTCAACGAGCAGTACTTC

D gene: NA
V gene: TRBV30
J gene: TRBJ2-7
clone size: NA
CDR3 length: 11
CDR3 protein: CAWSVADEQYF
CDR3 DNA: TGTGCCTGGAGTGTGGCGGACGAGCAGTACTTC

D gene: NA
V gene: TRBV18
J gene: TRBJ1-3
clone size: NA
CDR3 length: 17
CDR3 protein: CASSPLGPRRGGNTIYF
CDR3 DNA: TGTGCCAGCTCACCCCTCGGCCCCAGGCGGGGCGGAAACACCATATATTTT

D gene: NA
V gene: TRBV30
J gene: TRBJ2-5
clone size: once
CDR3 length: 17
CDR3 protein: CAWSVLGQGHPQETQYF
CDR3 DNA: TGTGCCTGGAGTGTACTGGGGCAGGGGCACCCCCAAGAGACCCAGTACTTC

D gene: TRBD1
V gene: TRBV15
J gene: TRBJ1-5
clone size: NA
CDR3 length: 15
CDR3 protein: CATSRQGAGNQPQHF
CDR3 DNA: TGTGCCACCAGCAGACAGGGGGCCGGCAATCAGCCCCAGCATTTT

D gene: TRBD2
V gene: TRBV4-2
J gene: TRBJ2-3
clone size: NA
CDR3 length: 17
CDR3 protein: CASSQALAGAGTDTQYF
CDR3 DNA: TGTGCCAGCAGCCAAGCCCTAGCGGGGGCCGGCACAGATACGCAGTATTTT

D gene: TRBD1
V gene: TRBV28
J gene: TRBJ1-2
clone size: NA
CDR3 length: 13
CDR3 protein: CASSYGQAYGYTF
CDR3 DNA: TGTGCCAGCAGTTATGGACAGGCATATGGCTACACCTTC

D gene: TRBD1
V gene: TRBV19
J gene: TRBJ1-5
clone size: NA
CDR3 length: 16
CDR3 protein: CASSIEDRGRGQPQHF
CDR3 DNA: TGTGCCAGTAGTATCGAGGACAGGGGGCGAGGTCAGCCCCAGCATTTT

D gene: TRBD1
V gene: TRBV19
J gene: TRBJ1-1
clone size: NA
CDR3 length: 15
CDR3 protein: CASSIVGTGNTEAFF
CDR3 DNA: TGTGCCAGTAGTATTGTAGGGACAGGGAACACTGAAGCTTTCTTT

D gene: TRBD1
V gene: TRBV6-2/TRBV6-3
J gene: TRBJ2-2
clone size: once
CDR3 length: 18
CDR3 protein: CASSPLLTGTGSTGELFF
CDR3 DNA: TGTGCCAGCAGCCCTCTACTAACCGGGACAGGGAGCACCGGGGAGCTGTTTTTT

D gene: TRBD2
V gene: TRBV29-1
J gene: TRBJ2-1
clone size: NA
CDR3 length: 15
CDR3 protein: CSVVGSGSSYNEQFF
CDR3 DNA: TGCAGCGTTGTGGGTAGCGGGAGTTCCTACAATGAGCAGTTCTTC

D gene: TRBD2
V gene: TRBV30
J gene: TRBJ2-7
clone size: NA
CDR3 length: 12
CDR3 protein: CAWDSGIGEQYF
CDR3 DNA: TGTGCCTGGGATAGCGGGATCGGGGAGCAGTACTTC

D gene: TRBD2
V gene: TRBV7-2
J gene: TRBJ2-7
clone size: NA
CDR3 length: 15
CDR3 protein: CASSSVAGATYEQYF
CDR3 DNA: TGTGCCAGCAGCTCCGTAGCGGGGGCCACCTACGAGCAGTACTTC

D gene: TRBD1
V gene: TRBV18
J gene: TRBJ2-2
clone size: NA
CDR3 length: 17
CDR3 protein: CASSRTGTGGNTGELFF
CDR3 DNA: TGTGCCAGCTCACGGACCGGGACAGGGGGGAATACCGGGGAGCTGTTTTTT

D gene: NA
V gene: TRBV5-8
J gene: TRBJ2-6
clone size: NA
CDR3 length: 15
CDR3 protein: CASSLVTPGANVLTF
CDR3 DNA: TGTGCCAGCAGCTTAGTAACACCTGGGGCCAACGTCCTGACTTTC

D gene: NA
V gene: TRBV11-3
J gene: TRBJ2-5
clone size: NA
CDR3 length: 15
CDR3 protein: CASSLSALGEETQYF
CDR3 DNA: TGTGCCAGCAGCTTATCGGCCCTGGGAGAGGAGACCCAGTACTTC

D gene: NA
V gene: TRBV28
J gene: TRBJ1-2
clone size: NA
CDR3 length: 13
CDR3 protein: CASSLGQNYGYTF
CDR3 DNA: TGTGCCAGCAGTTTAGGCCAGAACTATGGCTACACCTTC

D gene: NA
V gene: TRBV3-1/TRBV3-2
J gene: TRBJ2-7
clone size: once
CDR3 length: 13
CDR3 protein: CASSQGGLYEQYF
CDR3 DNA: TGTGCCAGCAGCCAAGGGGGCCTCTACGAGCAGTACTTC

D gene: TRBD2
V gene: TRBV3-1/TRBV3-2
J gene: TRBJ2-1
clone size: NA
CDR3 length: 18
CDR3 protein: CASSQARTSGGAYNEQFF
CDR3 DNA: TGTGCCAGCAGCCAAGCCAGGACTAGCGGGGGGGCCTACAATGAGCAGTTCTTC